This TCR beta chain was captured in a study of regulatory T cells in long-lasting Graves disease. This clonotype was seen more than once but under ten times. Investigators prepared the TCR beta libraries by applying iRepertoire HTBI primers and Arm-PCR of CDR3 regions. TCRdb reprocessed the multiplex PCR reads via MiXCR and lists one record per CDR3 protein. Here the sample spans about 530,000 distinct CDR3 sequences, approximately 16% being singletons. Time point defined: newly diagnosed GD, antithyroid drugs for less than 3 months. Following extraction of RNA from PBMCs, that RNA was used to make the TCR library. V was pared by 2 bases and J by 4 bases, with 12 bases of the junction left unmatched. This CDR3 spans 17 amino acids. Germline CDR1 reads MNHNS; CDR2 reads SASEGT. These same records also appear under a second study, on T cells in Graves' hyperthyroidism and ophthalmopathy.

Sequencing was performed on peripheral blood mononuclear cells (PBMCs), taken at new diagnosis, from a patient treated with antithyroid drugs. The clonotype originates from a middle-aged woman with Graves disease. V gene TRBV6-1 combines with J gene TRBJ1-2; 8 nucleotides align to TRBD1. CDR3 protein: CASSESTGAIVTYGYTF. For the CDR3, the DNA is TGTGCCAGCAGTGAATCGACAGGGGCCATAGTTACCTATGGCTACACCTTC.